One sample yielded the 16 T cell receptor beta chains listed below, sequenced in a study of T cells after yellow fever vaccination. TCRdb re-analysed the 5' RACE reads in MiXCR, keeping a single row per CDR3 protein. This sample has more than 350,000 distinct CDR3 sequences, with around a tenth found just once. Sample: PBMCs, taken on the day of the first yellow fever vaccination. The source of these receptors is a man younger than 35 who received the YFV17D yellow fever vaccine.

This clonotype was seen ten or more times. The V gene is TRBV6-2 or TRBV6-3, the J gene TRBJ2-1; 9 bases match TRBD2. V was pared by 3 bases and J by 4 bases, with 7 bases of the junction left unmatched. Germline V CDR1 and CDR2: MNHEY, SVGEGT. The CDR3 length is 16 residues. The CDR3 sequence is CASSYSTSGGYNEQFF. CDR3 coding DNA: TGTGCCAGCAGTTATAGTACCAGCGGGGGGTACAATGAGCAGTTCTTC.

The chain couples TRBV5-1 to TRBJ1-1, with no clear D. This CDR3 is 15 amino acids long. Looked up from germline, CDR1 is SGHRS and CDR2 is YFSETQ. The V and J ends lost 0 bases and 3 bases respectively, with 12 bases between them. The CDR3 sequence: CASSLGSLTDTEAFF. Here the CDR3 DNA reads TGCGCCAGCAGCTTGGGCTCGTTGACGGACACTGAAGCTTTCTTT.

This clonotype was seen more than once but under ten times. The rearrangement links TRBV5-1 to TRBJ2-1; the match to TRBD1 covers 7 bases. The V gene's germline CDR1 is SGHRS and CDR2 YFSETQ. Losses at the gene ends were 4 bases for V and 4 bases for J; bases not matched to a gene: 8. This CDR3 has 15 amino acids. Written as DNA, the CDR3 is TGCGCCAGCAGCCCCACAGGGGACCCTTACAATGAGCAGTTCTTC. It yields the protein CASSPTGDPYNEQFF.

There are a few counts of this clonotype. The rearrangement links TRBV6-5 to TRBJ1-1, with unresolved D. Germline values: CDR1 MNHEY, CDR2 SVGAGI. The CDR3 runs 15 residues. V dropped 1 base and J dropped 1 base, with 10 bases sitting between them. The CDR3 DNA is TGTGCCAGCAGTTACTTTCCCTTGGCGAACACTGAAGCTTTCTTT. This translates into CASSYFPLANTEAFF.

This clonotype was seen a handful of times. The CDR3 protein is CSARGPREQFF. The CDR3 DNA is TGCAGTGCTAGAGGTCCCAGGGAGCAGTTCTTC. The chain combines TRBV20-1 with TRBJ2-1; D unclear. In germline, CDR1 is DFQATT, CDR2 SNEGSKA (reference sequence). This CDR3 has 11 residues. Trimming removed 1 base at V and 10 bases at J, with 8 bases between.

The CDR3 reads CASSLDRALNTEAFF. The CDR3 nucleotides read TGTGCCAGCAGCTTAGACAGGGCTTTGAACACTGAAGCTTTCTTT. The genes are TRBV7-2 and TRBJ1-1, with D perhaps TRBD1 (6 bases). The CDR3 is 15 residues long. V gave up 1 base and J gave up 0 bases, with 9 bases separating them. Germline V CDR1 and CDR2: SGHTA, FQGNSA. Together with reference TRBV7-2 and TRBJ1-1, the CDR3 gives the full variable domain: GAGVSQSPSNKVTEKGKDVELRCDPISGHTALYWYRQSLGQGLEFLIYFQGNSAPDKSGLPSDRFSAERTGGSVSTLTIQRTQQEDSAVYLCASSLDRALNTEAFFGQGTRLTVV.

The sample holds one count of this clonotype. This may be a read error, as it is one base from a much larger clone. This chain's CDR3 is CATSDARTGITDTQYF. CDR3 DNA sequence: TGTGCCACCAGTGATGCAAGGACAGGGATCACAGATACGCAGTATTTT. This rearrangement joins TRBV24-1 to TRBJ2-3; the match to TRBD1 covers 8 bases. J gave up 2 bases and V 3 bases, and 6 bases lay outside the gene matches. CDR3 size: 16 residues. In germline, CDR1 is KGHDR, CDR2 SFDVKD.

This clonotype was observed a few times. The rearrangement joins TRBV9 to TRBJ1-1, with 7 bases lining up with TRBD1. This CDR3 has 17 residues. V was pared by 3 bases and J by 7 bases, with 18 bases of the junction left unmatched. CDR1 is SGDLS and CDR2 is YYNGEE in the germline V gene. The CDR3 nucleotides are TGTGCCAGCAGCGCCGGGCCCGGACAGGCGGACTACCTTGAAGCTTTCTTT. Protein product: CASSAGPGQADYLEAFF.

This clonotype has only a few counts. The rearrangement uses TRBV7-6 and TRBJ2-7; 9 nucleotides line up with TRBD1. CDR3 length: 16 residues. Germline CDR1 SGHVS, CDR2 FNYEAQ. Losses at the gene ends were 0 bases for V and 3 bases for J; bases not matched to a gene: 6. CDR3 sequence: CASSLAAKGQGYEQYF. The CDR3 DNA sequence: TGTGCCAGCAGCTTAGCGGCCAAGGGACAGGGCTACGAGCAGTACTTC.

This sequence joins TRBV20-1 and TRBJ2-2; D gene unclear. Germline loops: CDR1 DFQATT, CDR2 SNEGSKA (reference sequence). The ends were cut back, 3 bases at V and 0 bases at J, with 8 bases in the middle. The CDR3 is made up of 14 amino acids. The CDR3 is CSASTRSNTGELFF. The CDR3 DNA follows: TGCAGTGCTAGTACCCGGTCGAACACCGGGGAGCTGTTTTTT.

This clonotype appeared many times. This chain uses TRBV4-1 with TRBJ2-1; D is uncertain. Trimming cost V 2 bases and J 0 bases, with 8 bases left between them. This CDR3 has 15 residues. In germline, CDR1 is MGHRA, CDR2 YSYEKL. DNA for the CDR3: TGCGCCAGCAGCCAAACAGCAAGCTCCTACAATGAGCAGTTCTTC. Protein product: CASSQTASSYNEQFF.

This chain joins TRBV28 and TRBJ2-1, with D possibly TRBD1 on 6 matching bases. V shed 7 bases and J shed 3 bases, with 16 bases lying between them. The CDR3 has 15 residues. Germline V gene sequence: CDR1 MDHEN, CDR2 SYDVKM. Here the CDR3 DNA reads TGTGCCAGCATTCCAGGAACAGGGCGCTACAATGAGCAGTTCTTC. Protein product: CASIPGTGRYNEQFF.

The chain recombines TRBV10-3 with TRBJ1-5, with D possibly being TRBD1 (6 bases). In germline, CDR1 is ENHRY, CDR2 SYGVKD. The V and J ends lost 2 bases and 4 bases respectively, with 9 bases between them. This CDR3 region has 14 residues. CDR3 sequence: CAISEHRENQPQHF. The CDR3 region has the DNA TGTGCCATCAGTGAGCACAGGGAGAATCAGCCCCAGCATTTT.

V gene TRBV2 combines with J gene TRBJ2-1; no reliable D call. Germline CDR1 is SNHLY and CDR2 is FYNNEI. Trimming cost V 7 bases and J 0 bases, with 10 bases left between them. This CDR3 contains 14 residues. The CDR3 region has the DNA TGTGCCAGCATTCCCCTCGTCTCCTACAATGAGCAGTTCTTC. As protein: CASIPLVSYNEQFF.

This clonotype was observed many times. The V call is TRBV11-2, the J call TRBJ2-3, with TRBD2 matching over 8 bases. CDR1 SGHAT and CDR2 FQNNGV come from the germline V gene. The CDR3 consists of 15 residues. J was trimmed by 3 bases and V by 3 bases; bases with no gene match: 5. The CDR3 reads CASSFPSGGTDTQYF. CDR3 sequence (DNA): TGTGCCAGCAGCTTCCCCAGCGGGGGTACAGATACGCAGTATTTT.

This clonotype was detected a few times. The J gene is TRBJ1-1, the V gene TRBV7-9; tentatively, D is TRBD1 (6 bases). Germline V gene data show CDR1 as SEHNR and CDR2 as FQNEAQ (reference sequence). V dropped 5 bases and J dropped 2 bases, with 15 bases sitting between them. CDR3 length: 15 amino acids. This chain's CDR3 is CASSREGTLNTEAFF. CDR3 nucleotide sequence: TGTGCCAGCAGCCGAGAGGGGACACTAAACACTGAAGCTTTCTTT.